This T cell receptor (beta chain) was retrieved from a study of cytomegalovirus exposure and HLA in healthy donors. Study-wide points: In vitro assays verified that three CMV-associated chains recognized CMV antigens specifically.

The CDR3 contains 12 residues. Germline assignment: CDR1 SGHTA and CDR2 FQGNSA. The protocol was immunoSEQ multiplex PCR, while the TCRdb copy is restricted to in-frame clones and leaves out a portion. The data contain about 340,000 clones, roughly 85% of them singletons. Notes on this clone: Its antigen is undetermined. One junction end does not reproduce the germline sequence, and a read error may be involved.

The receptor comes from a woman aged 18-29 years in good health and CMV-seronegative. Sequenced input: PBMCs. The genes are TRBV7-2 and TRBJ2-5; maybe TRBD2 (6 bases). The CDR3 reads CASSTPGLPLHF. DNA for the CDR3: TGTGCCAGCAGCACCCCGGGACTCCCCCTCCACTTC.